Shown below are 17 T cell receptor beta chains from a single sample sequenced in a study of blood T cell repertoires in COVID-19. Repertoires were generated with immunoSEQ multiplex PCR, while TCRdb's copy carries only in-frame clones and drops some. Of some 290,000 clones in the sample, 90% were seen once. Sequenced sample: PBMCs or T cells enriched from blood (not recorded which). The receptor set was obtained from a woman in her 30s who had been exposed to COVID-19.

The count of this clone is one. Written as DNA, the CDR3 is TGTGCCAGCAGCGTACCTAGGGGTACGCAGTATTTT. It specifies CASSVPRGTQYF. This chain links TRBV12-3 or TRBV12-4 with TRBJ2-3, with D possibly TRBD1 on 5 matching bases. This CDR3 is 12 amino acids long. V was shortened by 6 bases and J by 8 bases, with 12 bases between the two germline ends.

This chain links TRBV27 with TRBJ1-6, with 7 bases fitting TRBD1. The CDR3 extends over 14 amino acids. Per germline, CDR1 MNHEY and CDR2 SMNVEV (reference sequence). V shed 3 bases and J 9 bases; nucleotides not matched to a gene: 5. CDR3 in amino acids: CASSLGTDTSPLHF. CDR3 bases: TGTGCCAGCAGTTTGGGGACAGACACTTCACCCCTCCACTTT.

The table lists this clone with a count of one. The genes are TRBV3-1 (or the pseudogene TRBV3-2) and TRBJ1-4; 9 bases are shared with TRBD1. CDR1 is LGHDT and CDR2 is YNNKEL in the germline V gene (reference sequence). Losses at the gene ends were 4 bases for V and 4 bases for J; bases not matched to a gene: 7. This CDR3 spans 16 amino acids. In nucleotides, the CDR3 is TGTGCCAGCAGCCCGGGACAGGGACAGGGTAATGAAAAACTGTTTTTT. The encoded protein is CASSPGQGQGNEKLFF.

This clone has a handful of counts. The chain couples TRBV19 to TRBJ2-7; 8 bases map to TRBD1. CDR1 and CDR2 (germline): LNHDA, SQIVND (reference sequence). The ends lost 5 bases at V and 6 bases at J; junction bases unmatched: 6. There are 13 residues in the CDR3. The CDR3: CASSFQGASEQYF. In DNA, the CDR3 is TGTGCCAGTAGTTTCCAGGGGGCCAGCGAGCAGTACTTC. The complete variable domain, with remaining parts taken from reference TRBV19 and TRBJ2-7, reads DGGITQSPKYLFRKEGQNVTLSCEQNLNHDAMYWYRQDPGQGLRLIYYSQIVNDFQKGDIAEGYSVSREKKESFPLTVTSAQKNPTAFYLCASSFQGASEQYFGPGTRLTVT.

V and J are TRBV4-1 and TRBJ2-7, with D unclear. V dropped 1 base and J dropped 3 bases, with 13 bases sitting between them. CDR1 MGHRA and CDR2 YSYEKL come from the germline V gene. This CDR3 spans 15 amino acids. CDR3 nucleotide sequence: TGCGCCAGCAGCCAAGGCGATGCGAGGATCTACGAGCAGTACTTC. It codes for CASSQGDARIYEQYF.

This chain joins TRBV3-1 (or the pseudogene TRBV3-2) and TRBJ1-3; no clear D. V shed 1 base and J shed 4 bases, with 11 bases lying between them. The CDR3 totals 15 residues. Per germline, CDR1 LGHDT and CDR2 YNNKEL (reference sequence). The CDR3 nucleotides read TGTGCCAGCAGCCAAGGCCCACCGCGGGGAAACACCATATATTTT. Translating it yields CASSQGPPRGNTIYF.

The rearrangement links TRBV5-1 to TRBJ2-3; 10 bases are a match to TRBD2. From germline, CDR1 is SGHRS and CDR2 YFSETQ. Trimming took 3 bases from V and 2 from J; bases not matched to a gene: 3. This CDR3 has 15 amino acids. CDR3 nucleotides: TGCGCCAGCAGCTGGAGCGGGGGGGACACAGATACGCAGTATTTT. Its translation is CASSWSGGDTDTQYF.

The chain joins TRBV2 to TRBJ1-1; D may be TRBD1 (5 bases). Germline-derived CDR1 and CDR2 are SNHLY and FYNNEI. This CDR3 comprises 12 residues. V lost 5 bases to trimming and J lost 6 bases, with 10 bases between them. DNA for the CDR3: TGTGCCAGCAGTACCCAGGGATCTGAAGCTTTCTTT. Protein sequence: CASSTQGSEAFF.

This clone was picked up one time. The chain employs TRBV27 and TRBJ2-4; D perhaps matches TRBD1 (6 bases). This CDR3 comprises 15 residues. V lost 8 bases, J lost 6 bases, and 20 bases lay in between. In germline, CDR1 is MNHEY, CDR2 SMNVEV (reference sequence). The CDR3 loop is CASSNRQAGLNIQYF. CDR3 in DNA: TGTGCCAGCTCTAACAGACAGGCTGGCTTAAACATTCAGTACTTC.

In this sample, this clone turned up once. The genes are TRBV3-1 (or the pseudogene TRBV3-2) and TRBJ2-6; TRBD1 might be the D (6 bases). Germline CDR1 and CDR2: LGHDT and YNNKEL (reference sequence). This CDR3 is 15 amino acids long. Trimming left V 4 bases short and J 0 bases short, with 7 bases between. CDR3 sequence (DNA): TGTGCCAGCAGCCGACAGGCCTCTGGGGCCAACGTCCTGACTTTC. Translated: CASSRQASGANVLTF.

The V call is TRBV29-1, the J call TRBJ1-2; TRBD1 aligns across 7 bases. Trimming removed 7 bases from V and 5 bases from J; junction bases left unmatched: 10. CDR1 and CDR2 from the germline V gene are SQVTM and ANQGSEA. The CDR3 runs to 13 residues. In DNA, the CDR3 is TGCAGCGCCACAGGGGTTGGAACGTATGGCTACACCTTC. It translates to CSATGVGTYGYTF. The whole variable domain, filled in from reference TRBV29-1 and TRBJ1-2, reads SAVISQKPSRDICQRGTSLTIQCQVDSQVTMMFWYRQQPGQSLTLIATANQGSEATYESGFVIDKFPISRPNLTFSTLTVSNMSPEDSSIYLCSATGVGTYGYTFGSGTRLTVV.

This clone was seen a handful of times. Other nucleotide sequences in the sample specify the same CDR3. The CDR3 sequence is CASSFRQGNQPQHF. The CDR3 DNA reads TGTGCCAGCAGTTTTCGACAGGGCAATCAGCCCCAGCATTTT. This chain joins TRBV6-5 and TRBJ1-5; possible D gene TRBD1, 6 bases. Germline values: CDR1 MNHEY, CDR2 SVGAGI. The germline V and J ends were trimmed by 4 bases and 2 bases, with 9 bases remaining between them. The CDR3 sequence is 14 residues long.

In its sample, this clone was seen once. This chain joins TRBV6-1 and TRBJ1-1, with 8 bases identical to TRBD1. Trimming removed 0 bases from V and 0 bases from J; junction bases left unmatched: 12. The germline V gene has CDR1 MNHNS and CDR2 SASEGT. The CDR3 has 19 amino acids. CDR3 coding DNA: TGTGCCAGCAGTGAAGCCCCGGGACAGGATTGGGGGATGAACACTGAAGCTTTCTTT. Translated: CASSEAPGQDWGMNTEAFF.

Comments on this clone: A read error may produce the germline difference seen at one junction end. The V gene is TRBV5-8, the J gene TRBJ2-5, with 7 bases aligning to TRBD2. Germline values: CDR1 SGHTS, CDR2 YDEGEE. The CDR3 length is 14 residues. CDR3 region: CAGSTGTTEETQYF. The CDR3 DNA reads TGTGCCGGCAGCACTGGGACTACTGAAGAGACCCAGTACTTC.

The J gene is TRBJ1-2, the V gene TRBV24-1; D remains ambiguous. The CDR3 is 14 residues long. The ends were cut back, 3 bases at V and 8 bases at J, with 15 bases in the middle. CDR1 is KGHDR and CDR2 is SFDVKD in the germline V gene. In DNA form, the CDR3 reads TGTGCCACCAGTGATCTCTCGAGCGGGCGCGGCTACACCTTC. Translated: CATSDLSSGRGYTF.

The rearrangement links TRBV7-9 to TRBJ1-2, with TRBD1 identical over 8 bases. V lost 5 bases, J lost 4 bases, and 6 bases stayed unmatched. CDR1 and CDR2 from the germline V gene are SEHNR and FQNEAQ (reference sequence). The length of the CDR3 is 14 residues. This chain's CDR3 is CASSTDRAGYGYTF. In DNA, the CDR3 is TGTGCCAGCAGCACGGACAGGGCGGGCTATGGCTACACCTTC.

The rearrangement joins TRBV7-8 to TRBJ1-2, with unresolved D. The CDR3 is made up of 14 amino acids. V lost 2 bases and J lost 2, with 9 bases in between. Per the germline V gene, CDR1 is SGHVS and CDR2 is FQNEAQ. The CDR3 region is CASSLLPGNYGYTF. CDR3 DNA sequence: TGTGCCAGCAGCTTACTGCCGGGGAACTATGGCTACACCTTC.